The next 13 T cell receptor beta chains were all read from a single sample in a study of T cell responses to AZD1222 COVID-19 vaccine. TCRdb's copy holds only in-frame clones and misses some; the assay was immunoSEQ multiplex PCR. The sample includes 140,000 to 150,000 clones, roughly 89% of them seen just once. The sample was peripheral blood, taken 28 days after the second dose of the MenACWY control vaccine. The receptor set was obtained from an adult who received the MenACWY meningococcal vaccine as a control.

This chain connects TRBV29-1 to TRBJ1-3; D unclear. The V gene's germline CDR1 is SQVTM and CDR2 ANQGSEA. The CDR3 covers 11 residues. CDR3 region: CSFRTGNTIYF. The CDR3 nucleotides read TGCAGTTTTCGAACCGGAAACACCATATATTTT.

The V gene is TRBV6-5, the J gene TRBJ2-1, with a weak D call TRBD2 (6 bases). The CDR3 is 13 amino acids. Trimming pared 2 bases from V and 10 bases from J, leaving 12 bases between. Germline CDR1 is MNHEY and CDR2 is SVGAGI. As DNA, the CDR3 is TGTGCCAGCAGTTACGGTGCGGGACCCGAGCAGTTCTTC. It encodes CASSYGAGPEQFF.

The chain links TRBV27 to TRBJ1-1; D gene ambiguous. This CDR3 has 16 amino acids. Trimming took 6 bases from V and 6 from J, leaving 23 bases between them. Germline V gene sequence: CDR1 MNHEY, CDR2 SMNVEV (reference sequence). The CDR3: CASSRGAGMFHSEAFF. CDR3 DNA sequence: TGTGCCAGCAGCCGTGGAGCAGGCATGTTCCATTCTGAAGCTTTCTTT.

The CDR3 DNA reads as TGTGCCAGCAGTTCGGACAGCGGATACCAAGAGACCCAGTACTTC. It translates to CASSSDSGYQETQYF. This sequence joins TRBV2 and TRBJ2-5, with D maybe TRBD1 (6 bases). CDR1 and CDR2 from the germline V gene are SNHLY and FYNNEI. The CDR3 contains 15 residues. Trimming pared 5 bases from V and 0 bases from J, leaving 13 bases between.

V and J are TRBV6-5 and TRBJ2-5; D may be TRBD2 (6 bases). V lost 6 bases and J lost 2, with 16 bases in between. The CDR3 extends over 15 amino acids. Germline assignment: CDR1 MNHEY and CDR2 SVGAGI. CDR3 loop: CASSIGTGVQETQYF. The CDR3 region has the DNA TGTGCCAGCAGCATAGGGACTGGGGTTCAAGAGACCCAGTACTTC.

This sequence joins TRBV7-8 and TRBJ1-1; unclear D gene. The germline V and J ends were trimmed by 5 bases and 0 bases, with 16 bases remaining between them. The germline V gene has CDR1 SGHVS and CDR2 FQNEAQ. This CDR3 spans 16 amino acids. The CDR3 DNA reads TGTGCCAGCAGCCACCGGAGGGCAGGTTTGAACACTGAAGCTTTCTTT. This codes for CASSHRRAGLNTEAFF.

The chain has TRBV7-2 and TRBJ2-4; possible D gene TRBD2, 6 bases. Germline CDR1 SGHTA, CDR2 FQGNSA. The CDR3 contains 15 residues. Deletions cut 5 bases from V and 0 bases from J, with 11 bases between. CDR3: CASSRELLAKNIQYF. The CDR3 DNA sequence: TGTGCCAGCAGCCGGGAGTTACTAGCCAAAAACATTCAGTACTTC.

The chain is built from TRBV28 and TRBJ2-7; the match to TRBD1 covers 10 bases. With V trimmed by 3 bases and J by 6 bases, 5 bases remained unmatched. Germline-derived CDR1 and CDR2 are MDHEN and SYDVKM. The CDR3 is 14 amino acids. The CDR3 sequence: CASSFNGQGGEQYF. For the CDR3, the DNA is TGTGCCAGCAGTTTCAACGGACAGGGGGGCGAGCAGTACTTC. Full variable domain (remainder filled in from reference TRBV28 and TRBJ2-7): DVKVTQSSRYLVKRTGEKVFLECVQDMDHENMFWYRQDPGLGLRLIYFSYDVKMKEKGDIPEGYSVSREKKERFSLILESASTNQTSMYLCASSFNGQGGEQYFGPGTRLTVT.

The rearrangement uses TRBV7-9 and TRBJ2-3; D unclear. The germline gives CDR1 SEHNR, CDR2 FQNEAQ (reference sequence). The CDR3 length is 15 residues. The V end was cut by 1 base, the J end by 0 bases, with 8 bases between. DNA for the CDR3: TGTGCCAGCAGCTTAGTAATCGGTAGCACAGATACGCAGTATTTT. Encoded protein: CASSLVIGSTDTQYF.

The chain has TRBV6-5 and TRBJ2-2; D call uncertain. Per the germline V gene, CDR1 is MNHEY and CDR2 is SVGAGI. The CDR3 sequence is 11 residues long. The V and J ends lost 7 bases and 7 bases respectively, with 7 bases between them. Here the CDR3 DNA reads TGTGCCAGCACCTTAGGCGGGGAGCTGTTTTTT. Translating it yields CASTLGGELFF.

V gene TRBV6-2 or TRBV6-3 combines with J gene TRBJ2-2; 13 bases map to TRBD2. The CDR3 has 18 residues. Germline CDR1 MNHEY, CDR2 SVGEGT. V dropped 1 base and J dropped 5; count of bases not matched to a gene: 7. The CDR3 region has the DNA TGTGCCAGCAGTTACTATGGACTAGCGGGAGATGGGACCGGGGAGCTGTTTTTT. It yields the protein CASSYYGLAGDGTGELFF.

In its sample, this clone was seen once. The CDR3 region has the DNA TGTGCCAGCAGTTTGGACGTCGGGGAGCTGTTTTTT. Its translation is CASSLDVGELFF. This sequence joins TRBV12-3 or TRBV12-4 and TRBJ2-2; D is uncertain. Trimming removed 3 bases at V and 7 bases at J, with 6 bases between. The CDR3 spans 12 residues.

As for this clone: Other DNA sequences in the same sample also yield this CDR3. V is TRBV10-3 and J is TRBJ2-7; D might be TRBD1 (5 bases). Per the germline V gene, CDR1 is ENHRY and CDR2 is SYGVKD. Between the trimmed V and J ends, which lost 2 bases and 6 bases, there was a span of 8 bases. The CDR3 is 12 amino acids. CDR3 nucleotide sequence: TGTGCCATCAGTGAGCAGGGTGTCGAGCAGTACTTC. Protein product: CAISEQGVEQYF.